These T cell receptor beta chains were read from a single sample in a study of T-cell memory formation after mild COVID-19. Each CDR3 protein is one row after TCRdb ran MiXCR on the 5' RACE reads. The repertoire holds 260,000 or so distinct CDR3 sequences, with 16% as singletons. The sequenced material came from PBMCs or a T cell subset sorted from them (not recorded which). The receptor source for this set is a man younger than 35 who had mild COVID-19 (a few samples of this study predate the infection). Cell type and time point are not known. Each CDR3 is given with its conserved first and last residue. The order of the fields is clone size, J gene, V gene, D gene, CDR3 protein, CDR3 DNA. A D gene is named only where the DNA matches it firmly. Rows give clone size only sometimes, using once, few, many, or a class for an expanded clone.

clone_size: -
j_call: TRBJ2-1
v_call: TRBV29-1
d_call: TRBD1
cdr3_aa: CSVGAGGQDEQFF
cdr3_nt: TGCAGCGTTGGAGCAGGGGGCCAAGATGAGCAGTTCTTC

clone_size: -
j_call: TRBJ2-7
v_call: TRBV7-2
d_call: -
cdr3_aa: CASSLGWQATYEQYF
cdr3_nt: TGTGCCAGCAGCTTAGGTTGGCAAGCCACCTACGAGCAGTACTTC

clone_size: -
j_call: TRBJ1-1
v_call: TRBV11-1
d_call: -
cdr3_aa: CASSLALLEGKGTEAFF
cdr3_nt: TGTGCCAGCAGCTTAGCGCTCCTTGAGGGCAAGGGCACTGAAGCTTTCTTT

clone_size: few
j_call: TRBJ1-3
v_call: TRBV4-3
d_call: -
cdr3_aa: CASSLEGTTTYGNTIYF
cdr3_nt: TGCGCCAGCAGCCTTGAAGGGACAACGACGTATGGAAACACCATATATTTT

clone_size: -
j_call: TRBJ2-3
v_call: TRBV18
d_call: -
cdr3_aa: CASTPQGGTDTQYF
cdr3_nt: TGTGCCAGCACCCCTCAGGGGGGAACAGATACGCAGTATTTT

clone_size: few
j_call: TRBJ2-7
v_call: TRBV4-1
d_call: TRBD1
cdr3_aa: CASSQATGTGDYEQYF
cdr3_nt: TGCGCCAGCAGCCAAGCAACCGGGACAGGGGACTACGAGCAGTACTTC

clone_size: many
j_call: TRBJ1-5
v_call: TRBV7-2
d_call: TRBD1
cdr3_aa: CASRGQGNQPQHF
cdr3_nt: TGTGCCAGCAGGGGACAGGGCAATCAGCCCCAGCATTTT

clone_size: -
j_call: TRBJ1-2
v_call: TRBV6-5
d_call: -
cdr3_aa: CASSYSLQGTLYGYTF
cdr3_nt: TGTGCCAGCAGTTACTCTCTCCAGGGAACACTCTATGGCTACACCTTC

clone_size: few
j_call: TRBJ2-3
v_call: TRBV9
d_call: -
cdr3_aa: CASSPLGYTQYF
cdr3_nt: TGTGCCAGCAGCCCGCTGGGGTATACGCAGTATTTT

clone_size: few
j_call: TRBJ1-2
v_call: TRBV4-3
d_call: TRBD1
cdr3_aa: CASSQDPGTGVGYGYTF
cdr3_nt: TGCGCCAGCAGCCAAGATCCGGGGACAGGGGTTGGCTATGGCTACACCTTC

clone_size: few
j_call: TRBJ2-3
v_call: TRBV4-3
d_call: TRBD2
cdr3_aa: CATELAGDTDTQYF
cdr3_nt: TGCGCCACAGAACTAGCGGGGGACACAGATACGCAGTATTTT

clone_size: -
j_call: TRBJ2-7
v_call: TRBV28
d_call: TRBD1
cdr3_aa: CASSLPGTGGYEQYF
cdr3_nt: TGTGCCAGCAGTTTGCCCGGGACAGGGGGCTACGAGCAGTACTTC

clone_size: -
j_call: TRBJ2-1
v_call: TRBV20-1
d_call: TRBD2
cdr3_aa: CSARNGGADEQFF
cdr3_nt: TGCAGTGCTAGGAACGGGGGGGCCGATGAGCAGTTCTTC

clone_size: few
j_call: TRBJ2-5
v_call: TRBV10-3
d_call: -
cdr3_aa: CAISEVETLETQYF
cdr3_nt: TGTGCCATCAGTGAAGTTGAAACCCTAGAGACCCAGTACTTC

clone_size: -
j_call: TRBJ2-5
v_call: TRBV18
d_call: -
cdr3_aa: CASSPGGGLSETQYF
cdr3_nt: TGTGCCAGCTCACCGGGAGGAGGACTATCGGAGACCCAGTACTTC

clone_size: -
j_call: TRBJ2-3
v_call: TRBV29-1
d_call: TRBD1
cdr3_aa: CSVEAWDRSTDTQYF
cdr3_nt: TGCAGCGTTGAAGCCTGGGACAGGAGCACAGATACGCAGTATTTT

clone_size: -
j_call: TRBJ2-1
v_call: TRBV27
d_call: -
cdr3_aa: CASSWRQLYNEQFF
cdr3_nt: TGTGCCAGCAGTTGGCGACAGCTATACAATGAGCAGTTCTTC

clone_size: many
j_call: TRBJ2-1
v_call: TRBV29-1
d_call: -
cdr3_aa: CSVDTVQQFF
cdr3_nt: TGCAGCGTTGATACAGTACAGCAGTTCTTC

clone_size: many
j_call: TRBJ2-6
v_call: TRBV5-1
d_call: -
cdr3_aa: CASSLAAFIGIGANVLTF
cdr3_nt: TGCGCCAGCAGCTTGGCAGCTTTTATCGGGATCGGGGCCAACGTCCTGACTTTC

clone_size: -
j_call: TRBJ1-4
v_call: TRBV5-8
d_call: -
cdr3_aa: CASSSGGTPAF
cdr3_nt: TGTGCCAGCAGTTCGGGAGGGACTCCTGCTTTT

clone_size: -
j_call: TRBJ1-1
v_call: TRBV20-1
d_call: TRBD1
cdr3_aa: CSARDLRGGGTEAFF
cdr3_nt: TGCAGTGCTAGAGACCTTCGAGGGGGCGGGACTGAAGCTTTCTTT

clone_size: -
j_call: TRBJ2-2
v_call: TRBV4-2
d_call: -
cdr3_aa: CASSRRTDTRVWGELFF
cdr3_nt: TGTGCCAGCAGCCGGCGCACCGATACTAGAGTGTGGGGAGAGCTGTTTTTT

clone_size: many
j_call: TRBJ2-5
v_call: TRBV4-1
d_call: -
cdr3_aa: CASSKGRQRGETQYF
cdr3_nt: TGCGCCAGCAGCAAAGGAAGACAGCGCGGGGAGACCCAGTACTTC

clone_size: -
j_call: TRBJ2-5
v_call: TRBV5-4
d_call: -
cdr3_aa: CASSRWEETQYF
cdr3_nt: TGTGCCAGCAGCCGATGGGAAGAGACCCAGTACTTC

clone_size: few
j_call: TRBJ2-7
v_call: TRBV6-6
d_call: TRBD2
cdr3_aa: CASSLRTSGGLGEQYF
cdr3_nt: TGTGCCAGCAGTTTAAGGACTAGCGGGGGATTAGGCGAGCAGTACTTC

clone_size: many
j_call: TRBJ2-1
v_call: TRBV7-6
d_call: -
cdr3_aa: CASSLREREQFF
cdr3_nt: TGTGCCAGCAGCTTAAGAGAGCGAGAGCAGTTCTTC

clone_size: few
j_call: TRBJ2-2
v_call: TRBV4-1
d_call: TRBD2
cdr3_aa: CASSQDLRLAGGLPELFF
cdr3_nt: TGCGCCAGCAGCCAAGATCTTCGGCTAGCGGGGGGGCTCCCAGAGCTGTTTTTT

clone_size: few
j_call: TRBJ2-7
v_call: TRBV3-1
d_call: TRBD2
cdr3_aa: CASSQAGGEQYF
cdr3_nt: TGTGCCAGCAGCCAAGCGGGGGGAGAGCAGTACTTC

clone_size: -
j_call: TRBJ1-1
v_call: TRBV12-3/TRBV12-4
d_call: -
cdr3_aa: CASSLQLNTEAFF
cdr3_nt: TGTGCCAGCAGTCTACAGCTGAACACTGAAGCTTTCTTT

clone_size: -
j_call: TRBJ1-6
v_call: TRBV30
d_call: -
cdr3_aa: CAWSVLSGSSPLHF
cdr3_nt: TGTGCCTGGAGTGTACTCTCGGGATCTTCACCCCTCCACTTT

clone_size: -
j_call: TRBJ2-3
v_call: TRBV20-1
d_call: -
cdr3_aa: CSATGTDTQYF
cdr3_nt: TGCAGTGCGACAGGCACAGATACGCAGTATTTT

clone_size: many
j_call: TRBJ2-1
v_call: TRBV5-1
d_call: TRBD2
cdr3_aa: CASSLGPPAGGPLDEQFF
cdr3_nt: TGCGCCAGCAGCTTGGGTCCCCCTGCGGGGGGGCCCCTCGATGAGCAGTTCTTC

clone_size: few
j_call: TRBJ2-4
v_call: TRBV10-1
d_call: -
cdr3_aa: CASSVGMGNIQYF
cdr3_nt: TGCGCCAGCAGTGTAGGGATGGGAAACATTCAGTACTTC

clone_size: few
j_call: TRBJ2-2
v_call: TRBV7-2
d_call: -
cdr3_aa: CASSFRTGELFF
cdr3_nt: TGTGCCAGCAGCTTCAGGACCGGGGAGCTGTTTTTT